A single sample is the source of the 4 T cell receptor beta chains below, sequenced in a study of T cell changes during pregnancy in multiple sclerosis. Method: immunoSEQ multiplex PCR; TCRdb's copy keeps in-frame clones and lacks some. Of approximately 85,000 clones in the sample, approximately 90% were seen once. The material sequenced was peripheral blood, taken in the first trimester of pregnancy. Receptors originate from a female donor with multiple sclerosis, enrolled in a pregnancy study.

The rearrangement links TRBV4-3 to TRBJ2-6, with D maybe TRBD1 (5 bases). The CDR3 length is 18 residues. The V gene lost 1 base and the J gene lost 0 bases, with 13 bases spanning the gap. CDR1 and CDR2 (germline): LGHNA, YSLEER. Here the CDR3 DNA reads TGCGCCAGCAGCCAAGGCCTCGCAGGGATCTCTGGGGCCAACGTCCTGACTTTC. Translated: CASSQGLAGISGANVLTF.

The J gene is TRBJ2-2, the V gene TRBV28; TRBD1 matches 7 bases. The CDR3 spans 16 residues. V trimming: 3 bases; J trimming: 4 bases; junction bases outside the gene matches: 8. CDR1 MDHEN and CDR2 SYDVKM come from the germline V gene. CDR3 DNA: TGTGCCAGCAGTTTCTGGGGGACAGCGCCCACCGGGGAGCTGTTTTTT. It is translated as CASSFWGTAPTGELFF.

The chain uses TRBV7-9 and TRBJ2-7, with 7 positions matching TRBD2. Germline CDR1 SEHNR, CDR2 FQNEAQ (reference sequence). V shed 1 base, J shed 4 bases, and the junction held 1 base outside the gene matches. CDR3 length: 13 amino acids. The CDR3 region is CASSLGGGYEQYF. CDR3 bases: TGTGCCAGCAGCTTAGGGGGGGGGTACGAGCAGTACTTC.

This chain links TRBV5-1 with TRBJ2-1, with 8 positions matching TRBD2. CDR1 and CDR2 from the germline V gene are SGHRS and YFSETQ. This CDR3 region has 19 residues. The V segment lost 0 bases and the J segment 0 bases; nucleotides outside the gene matches: 11. The CDR3 nucleotides read TGCGCCAGCAGCTTGGTGAAGGTAGCGGGAAGTCCCTCCTACAATGAGCAGTTCTTC. It encodes CASSLVKVAGSPSYNEQFF.